This is a list of T cell receptor beta chains from one sample in a study of neoadjuvant anti-PD-1 for oral cavity cancer. Measured with immunoSEQ multiplex PCR; TCRdb has only the in-frame clones, and not every one. The data hold about 14,000 clones, with about two thirds observed a single time. The sample was PBMCs, taken before nivolumab (anti-PD-1) treatment. The receptors were sampled from a person between 40 and 80 years old with oral cavity squamous cell carcinoma. Both conserved end residues are part of each CDR3.

v_call: TRBV25-1; cdr3_length: 13; j_call: TRBJ1-2; cdr3_aa: CASSKEPHYGYTF
v_call: TRBV7-6; cdr3_length: 15; j_call: TRBJ2-7; cdr3_aa: CASSLGGTSGTEQYF
v_call: TRBV5-4; cdr3_length: 14; j_call: TRBJ2-2; cdr3_aa: CASSLYKDTGELFF
v_call: TRBV5-1; cdr3_length: 14; j_call: TRBJ2-7; cdr3_aa: CASSRTGDTYEQYF
v_call: TRBV4-2; cdr3_length: 11; j_call: TRBJ2-1; cdr3_aa: CASGQGNEQFF
v_call: TRBV2; cdr3_length: 14; j_call: TRBJ1-1; cdr3_aa: CASSATGGSTEAFF
v_call: TRBV28; cdr3_length: 12; j_call: TRBJ2-1; cdr3_aa: CAISGTLNEQFF
v_call: TRBV2; cdr3_length: 15; j_call: TRBJ2-2; cdr3_aa: CASKVLRVNTGELFF
v_call: TRBV5-4; cdr3_length: 16; j_call: TRBJ1-1; cdr3_aa: CASRGDPGQMNTEAFF
v_call: TRBV5-1; cdr3_length: 15; j_call: TRBJ1-5; cdr3_aa: CASSLGGTGNQPQHF
v_call: TRBV6-5; cdr3_length: 15; j_call: TRBJ2-7; cdr3_aa: CASSIGGAASYEQYF
v_call: TRBV19; cdr3_length: 16; j_call: TRBJ1-1; cdr3_aa: CASTPRGPGGNTEAFF
v_call: TRBV9; cdr3_length: 15; j_call: TRBJ1-1; cdr3_aa: CASSVGQGYNTEAFF
v_call: TRBV7-3; cdr3_length: 15; j_call: TRBJ2-3; cdr3_aa: CASSAQIIGTDTQYF
v_call: TRBV7-9; cdr3_length: 13; j_call: TRBJ2-2; cdr3_aa: CASSPPGTGELFF
v_call: TRBV6-1; cdr3_length: 15; j_call: TRBJ2-1; cdr3_aa: CASSEETQGWNEQFF
v_call: TRBV5-1; cdr3_length: 16; j_call: TRBJ1-3; cdr3_aa: CASSGSGLRAGNTIYF
v_call: TRBV7-2; cdr3_length: 15; j_call: TRBJ2-7; cdr3_aa: CASSPQTSGVGEQYF
v_call: TRBV28; cdr3_length: 14; j_call: TRBJ1-2; cdr3_aa: CASSSPPPGYGYTF
v_call: TRBV19; cdr3_length: 14; j_call: TRBJ1-5; cdr3_aa: CASSIRDSNQPQHF
v_call: TRBV27; cdr3_length: 14; j_call: TRBJ1-5; cdr3_aa: CASSLNREGQPQHF
v_call: TRBV19; cdr3_length: 14; j_call: TRBJ1-5; cdr3_aa: CASSTDRLNQPQHF